This entry is about one T cell receptor beta chain. This entry belongs to a study of tumor-infiltrating lymphocytes in localized non-small cell lung cancer. Whole-study context: Several tumor histologies, both smoking statuses, and some post-neoadjuvant chemotherapy samples were included. From each patient, both tumor and uninvolved lung, non-adjacent to tumor, were sampled.

Clones were sequenced by immunoSEQ multiplex PCR, and TCRdb holds only the in-frame ones, with some missing. The repertoire has about 14,000 clones, around four fifths of them found once; the top ten carry about 19%. The CDR3 spans 13 residues. Germline loops: CDR1 MNHNS, CDR2 SASEGT. V gave up 2 bases and J gave up 4 bases, with 8 bases separating them. Sample: lung tumor tissue. The chain couples TRBV6-1 to TRBJ1-2; D unresolved. This receptor was identified in a human donor with non-small cell lung cancer. The CDR3 coding sequence is TGTGCCAGCAGTGAATGGGTCAGCTATGGCTACACCTTC. It translates to CASSEWVSYGYTF.